This T cell receptor (beta chain) is from a study of T cells in Graves' hyperthyroidism and ophthalmopathy. Study-level background: Before treatment of any kind, peripheral blood was taken at initial diagnosis. Whole-study results and caveats: The model forecast ophthalmopathy, anticipating it by a median around 6.4 months before onset.

This CDR3 has 14 amino acids. Germline loops: CDR1 DFQATT, CDR2 SNEGSKA (reference sequence). V dropped 3 bases and J dropped 8 bases, with 14 bases sitting between them. RNA transcripts were the template for amplifying TCR beta CDR3 regions. When the TCR CDR3 underwent first-round RT-PCR, the HTBI primer set was used. One entry per CDR3 protein, called by TCRdb with MiXCR from the multiplex PCR reads. The sample comprises almost 600,000 distinct CDR3 sequences, approximately 15% of which are singletons, and roughly 5.5% rests with the top ten. This clonotype has a handful of counts. What it binds is unknown. The PBMCs had their origin in roughly 9.4 ml of fresh peripheral blood.

The sequence was obtained from a woman younger than 45 with Graves' hyperthyroidism that later progressed to Graves' ophthalmopathy. Specimen: blood. V gene TRBV20-1 combines with J gene TRBJ1-6; D ambiguous. CDR3 DNA sequence: TGCAGTGCTAGGAGGGAAAACGCACATTCACCCCTCCACTTT. Protein sequence: CSARRENAHSPLHF.